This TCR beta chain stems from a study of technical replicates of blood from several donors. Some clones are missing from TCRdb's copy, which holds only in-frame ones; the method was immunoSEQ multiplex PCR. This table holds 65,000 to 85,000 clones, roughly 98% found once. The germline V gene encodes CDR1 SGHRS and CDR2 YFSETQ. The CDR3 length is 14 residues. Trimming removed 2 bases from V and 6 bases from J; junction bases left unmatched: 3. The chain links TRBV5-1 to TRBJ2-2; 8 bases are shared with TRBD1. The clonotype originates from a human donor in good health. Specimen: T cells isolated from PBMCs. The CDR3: CASSFNRGAGELFF. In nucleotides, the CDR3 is TGCGCCAGCAGCTTCAACAGGGGGGCCGGGGAGCTGTTTTTT.